The rows below give T cell receptor beta chains drawn from one sample of a study of cytomegalovirus exposure and HLA in healthy donors. The repertoire was sequenced with immunoSEQ multiplex PCR; TCRdb's copy has only in-frame clones and lacks some. Of 130,000 or so clones listed, roughly 91% are singletons. The sequenced sample consisted of PBMCs. The origin of the receptors is a man aged 30 to 39 in good health and CMV-seronegative. CDR3s include the opening cysteine and the closing phenylalanine or tryptophan. A D gene is named only where the DNA matches it firmly.

j_gene | d_gene | v_gene | CDR3nt | CDR3aa
TRBJ2-4 | . | TRBV5-4 | TGTGCCAGCAGCTACGCTGGGGGGAGAAACATTCAGTACTTC | CASSYAGGRNIQYF
TRBJ1-1 | TRBD1 | TRBV6-5 | TGTGCCAGCAGTTCCTCCGGGACAGGGAACACTGAAGCTTTCTTT | CASSSSGTGNTEAFF
TRBJ1-1 | . | TRBV27 | TGTGCCAGCAGTTCCCGACAGAACATAAACACTGAAGCTTTCTTT | CASSSRQNINTEAFF
TRBJ1-1 | . | TRBV7-9 | TGTGCCAGCAGCCCCAGGTTAGGAACAGGGCTGAACACTGAAGCTTTCTTT | CASSPRLGTGLNTEAFF
TRBJ1-1 | . | TRBV5-1 | TGCGCCAGCAGCTTGGCTTTGAACACTGAAGCTTTCTTT | CASSLALNTEAFF
TRBJ1-5 | TRBD1 | TRBV27 | TGTGCCAGCAGTGTTTCAGGGGGTAGCAATCAGCCCCAGCATTTT | CASSVSGGSNQPQHF
TRBJ1-2 | TRBD1 | TRBV19 | TGTGCCAGTATCCGGCAGGGGGAGAACTATGGCTACACCTTC | CASIRQGENYGYTF
TRBJ2-6 | . | TRBV11-2 | TGTGCCAGCAGCTTAGATTTAGGCAGGGGCGGTGGTTCGGCCAACGTCCTGACTTTC | CASSLDLGRGGGSANVLTF
TRBJ2-5 | . | TRBV10-3 | TGTGCCACCCAGACCGGGACAATGGAAGAGACCCAGTACTTC | CATQTGTMEETQYF
TRBJ2-7 | TRBD1 | TRBV6-5 | TGTGCCAGCAGTTACTCGCGCGGACAGGTCCCCCACGAGCAGTACTTC | CASSYSRGQVPHEQYF
TRBJ1-5 | . | TRBV6-4 | TGTGCCAGCAGTGACTCGAATTACGGCGGCATTCAGCCCCAGCATTTT | CASSDSNYGGIQPQHF
TRBJ1-2 | . | TRBV5-6 | TGTGCCAGCAGCCGACCTGCAGGGGCCTATGGCTACACCTTC | CASSRPAGAYGYTF
TRBJ1-1 | TRBD1 | TRBV4-3 | TGCGCCAGCAGCCAGGCTTACAGGGGGAGGCTTGAAGCTTTCTTT | CASSQAYRGRLEAFF
TRBJ2-2 | TRBD2 | TRBV6-5 | TGTGCCAGCAGTTCACTAGCGGGCACCGGGGAGCTGTTTTTT | CASSSLAGTGELFF
TRBJ1-2 | . | TRBV27 | TGTGCCAGCAGTACAGGGCCCTATGGCTACACCTTC | CASSTGPYGYTF
TRBJ1-3 | . | TRBV27 | TGTGCCAGCAGTTTATCCCCCGCTGGAAACACCATATATTTT | CASSLSPAGNTIYF
TRBJ2-2 | TRBD1 | TRBV5-6 | TGTGCCAGCAGCTATAACAGGGGGCTAGTTGCCGGGGAGCTGTTTTTT | CASSYNRGLVAGELFF
TRBJ2-7 | . | TRBV4-2 | TGTGCCAGCAGCCAAGAACCGGGCGAGCAGTACTTC | CASSQEPGEQYF
TRBJ1-2 | . | TRBV28 | TGTGCCAGCGGGGGGGACGGGAACCCACACTATGGCTACACCTTC | CASGGDGNPHYGYTF
TRBJ1-2 | . | TRBV14 | TGTGCCAGCAGCCAAGAGCAGGGTCGGAACTATGGCTACACCTTC | CASSQEQGRNYGYTF
TRBJ2-3 | TRBD1 | TRBV7-3 | TGTGCCAGCAGCTTAACATTCACCAGGGGGGATACGCAGTATTTT | CASSLTFTRGDTQYF
TRBJ2-7 | . | TRBV11-2 | TGTGCCAGCAGCTTAGGGACAGAGTACGAGCAGTACTTC | CASSLGTEYEQYF
TRBJ2-4 | TRBD2 | TRBV6-6 | TGTGCCAGCAGTTACCCCGGGGGGGTCAAAAACATTCAGTACTTC | CASSYPGGVKNIQYF